This T cell receptor (beta chain) is drawn from a study of PD-L1 blockade in urothelial cancer. Overall study: Individuals in the cohort had been given 0 to 3 earlier chemotherapy regimens. Across blood samples, T cells had a median count of roughly 140,000. General study findings and limits: Better survival was forecast by a pretreatment blood TCR clonality below the median.

Profiling relied on immunoSEQ multiplex PCR, and the TCRdb table lists in-frame clones only, not all of them. The sample includes roughly 56,000 clones, about four fifths of them seen just once. Of note for this clone: The antigen is undetermined.

The input for sequencing was PBMCs, taken around atezolizumab (anti-PD-L1) treatment. This clonotype was obtained from a man aged 65-85 years with urothelial cancer.

CDR3 DNA: TGTGCCAGCTCACCGGGGACAGGAGACACTGAAGCTTTCTTT. It is translated as CASSPGTGDTEAFF. V and J are TRBV18 and TRBJ1-1, with TRBD1 identical over 8 bases. CDR1 is KGHSH and CDR2 is LQKENI in the germline V gene. The V and J ends lost 3 bases and 3 bases, in that order; junction bases with no gene match: 3. The CDR3 sequence is 14 residues long.